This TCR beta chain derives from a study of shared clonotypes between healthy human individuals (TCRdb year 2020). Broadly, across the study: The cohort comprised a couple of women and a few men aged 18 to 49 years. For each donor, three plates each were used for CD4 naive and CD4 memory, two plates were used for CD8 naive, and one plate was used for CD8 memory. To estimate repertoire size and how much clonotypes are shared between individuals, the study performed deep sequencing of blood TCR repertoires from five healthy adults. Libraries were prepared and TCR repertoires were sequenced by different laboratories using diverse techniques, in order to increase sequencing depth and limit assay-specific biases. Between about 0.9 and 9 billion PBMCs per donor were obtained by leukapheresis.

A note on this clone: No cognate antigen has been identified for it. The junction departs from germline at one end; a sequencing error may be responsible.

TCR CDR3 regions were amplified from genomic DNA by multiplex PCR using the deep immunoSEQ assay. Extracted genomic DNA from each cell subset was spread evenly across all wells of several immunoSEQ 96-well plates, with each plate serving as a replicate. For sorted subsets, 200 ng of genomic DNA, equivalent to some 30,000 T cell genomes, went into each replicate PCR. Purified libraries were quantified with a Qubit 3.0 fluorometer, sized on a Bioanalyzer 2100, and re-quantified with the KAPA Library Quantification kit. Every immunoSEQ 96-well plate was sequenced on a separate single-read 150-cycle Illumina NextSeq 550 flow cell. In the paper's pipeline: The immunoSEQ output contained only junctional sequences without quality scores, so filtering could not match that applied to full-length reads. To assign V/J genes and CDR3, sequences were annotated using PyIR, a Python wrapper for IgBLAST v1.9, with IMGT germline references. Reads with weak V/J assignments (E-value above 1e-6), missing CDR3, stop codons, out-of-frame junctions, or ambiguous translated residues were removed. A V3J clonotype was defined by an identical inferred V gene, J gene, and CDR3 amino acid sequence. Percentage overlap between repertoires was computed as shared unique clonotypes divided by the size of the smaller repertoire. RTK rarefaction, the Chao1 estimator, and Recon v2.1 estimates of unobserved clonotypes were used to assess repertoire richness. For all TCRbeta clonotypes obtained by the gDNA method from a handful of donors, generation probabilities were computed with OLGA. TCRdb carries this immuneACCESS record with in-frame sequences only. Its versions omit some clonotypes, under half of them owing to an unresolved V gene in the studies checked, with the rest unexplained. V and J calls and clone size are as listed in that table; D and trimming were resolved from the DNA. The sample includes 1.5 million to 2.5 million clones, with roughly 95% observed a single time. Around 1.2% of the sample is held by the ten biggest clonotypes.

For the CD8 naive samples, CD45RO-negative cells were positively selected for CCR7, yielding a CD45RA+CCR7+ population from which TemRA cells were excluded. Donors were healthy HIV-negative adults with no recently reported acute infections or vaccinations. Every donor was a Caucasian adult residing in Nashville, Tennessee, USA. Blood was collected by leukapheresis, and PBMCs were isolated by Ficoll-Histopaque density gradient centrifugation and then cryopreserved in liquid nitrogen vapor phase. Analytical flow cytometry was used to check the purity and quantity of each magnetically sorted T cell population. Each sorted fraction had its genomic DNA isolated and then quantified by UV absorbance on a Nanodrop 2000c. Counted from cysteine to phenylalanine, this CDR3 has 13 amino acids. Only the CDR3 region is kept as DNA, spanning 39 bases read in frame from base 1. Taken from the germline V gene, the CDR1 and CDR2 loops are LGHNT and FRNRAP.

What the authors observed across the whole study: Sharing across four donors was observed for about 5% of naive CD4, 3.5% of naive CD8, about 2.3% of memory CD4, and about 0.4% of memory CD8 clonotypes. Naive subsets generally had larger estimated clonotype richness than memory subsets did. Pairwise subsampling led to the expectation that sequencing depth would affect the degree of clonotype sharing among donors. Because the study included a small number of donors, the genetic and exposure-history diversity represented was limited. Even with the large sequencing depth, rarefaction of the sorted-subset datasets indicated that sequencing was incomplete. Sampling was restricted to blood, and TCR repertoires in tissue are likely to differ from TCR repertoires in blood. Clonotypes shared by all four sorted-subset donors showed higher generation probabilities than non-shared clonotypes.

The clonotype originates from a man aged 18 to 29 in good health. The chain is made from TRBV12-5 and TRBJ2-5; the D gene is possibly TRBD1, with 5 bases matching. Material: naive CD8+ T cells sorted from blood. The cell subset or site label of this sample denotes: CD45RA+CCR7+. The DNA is TGTGCTAGTGGTTTAGAGACAGAAGAGGCCCAGTACTTC. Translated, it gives CASGLETEEAQYF.